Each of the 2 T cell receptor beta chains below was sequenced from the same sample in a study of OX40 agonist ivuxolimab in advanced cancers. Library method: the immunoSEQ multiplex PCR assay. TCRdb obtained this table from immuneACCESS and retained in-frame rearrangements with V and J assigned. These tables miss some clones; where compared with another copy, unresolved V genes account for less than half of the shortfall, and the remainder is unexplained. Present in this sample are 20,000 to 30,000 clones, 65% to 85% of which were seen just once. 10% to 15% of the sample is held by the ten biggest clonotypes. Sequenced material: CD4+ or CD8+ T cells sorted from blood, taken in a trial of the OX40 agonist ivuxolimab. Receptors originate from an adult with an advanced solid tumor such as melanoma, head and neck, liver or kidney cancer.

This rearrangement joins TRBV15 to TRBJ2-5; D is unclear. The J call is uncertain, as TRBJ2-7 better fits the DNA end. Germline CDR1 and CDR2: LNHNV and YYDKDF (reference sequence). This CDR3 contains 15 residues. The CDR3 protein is CATSRVSAANYEQYF. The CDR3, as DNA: TGTGCCACCAGCAGAGTATCTGCGGCGAACTACGAGCAGTACTTC.

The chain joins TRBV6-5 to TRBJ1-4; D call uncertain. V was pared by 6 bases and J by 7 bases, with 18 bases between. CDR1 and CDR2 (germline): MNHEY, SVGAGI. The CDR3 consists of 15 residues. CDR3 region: CASSLNPTLREKLFF. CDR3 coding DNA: TGTGCCAGCAGCCTAAACCCTACCTTGCGTGAAAAACTGTTTTTT.